The 10 T cell receptor beta chains below all came from one sample that was sequenced in a study of shared clonotypes between healthy human individuals. Positive CCR7 selection of CD45RO-negative cells yielded the naive CD8 cells, and terminally differentiated effector memory CD45RA+ cells were excluded. Profiled with immunoSEQ multiplex PCR; TCRdb holds only in-frame clones, not every one. The table includes around 1.9 million clones, about 93% detected once. Material: naive CD8+ T cells from PBMCs. Every receptor here comes from a man between 18 and 35 years old in good health. Some clones in this sample may be carry-over from other donors' samples.

V gene TRBV27 combines with J gene TRBJ2-7; D ambiguous. This CDR3 contains 16 residues. Germline assignment: CDR1 MNHEY and CDR2 SMNVEV (reference sequence). Trimming removed 5 bases from V and 0 bases from J, with 17 bases in between. The CDR3 DNA follows: TGTGCCAGCAGTCCGGCCCCTAGTGTCAGCTCCTACGAGCAGTACTTC. Translation: CASSPAPSVSSYEQYF.

The rearrangement joins TRBV7-9 to TRBJ2-1; the match to TRBD1 covers 9 bases. With 2 bases clipped from V and 0 bases from J, the junction kept 8 bases outside the gene matches. The V gene's germline CDR1 is SEHNR and CDR2 FQNEAQ (reference sequence). The CDR3 loop spans 18 amino acids. The CDR3 here is CASSLSLLTGGSYNEQFF. CDR3 DNA: TGTGCCAGCAGCTTATCCCTCCTGACAGGGGGCTCCTACAATGAGCAGTTCTTC.

The rearrangement joins TRBV27 to TRBJ2-1; TRBD1 matches 11 bases. This CDR3 has 15 amino acids. V trimming: 4 bases; J trimming: 8 bases; junction bases outside the gene matches: 7. From germline, CDR1 is MNHEY and CDR2 SMNVEV (reference sequence). The CDR3 here is CASSSGTGGTDEQFF. Written as DNA, the CDR3 is TGTGCCAGCAGTTCCGGGACAGGGGGTACCGATGAGCAGTTCTTC.

This rearrangement joins TRBV4-1 to TRBJ2-1; tentative D call: TRBD2 (6 bases). Looked up from germline, CDR1 is MGHRA and CDR2 is YSYEKL. V was shortened by 6 bases and J by 9 bases, with 12 bases between the two germline ends. CDR3 size: 12 residues. Here the CDR3 DNA reads TGCGCCAGCAGGACCTTCGGGAGTGAGCAGTTCTTC. Protein sequence: CASRTFGSEQFF.

The rearrangement joins TRBV9 to TRBJ1-4, with 7 bases lining up with TRBD1. J lost 3 bases, V lost 0 bases, and 2 bases had no gene match. The CDR3 covers 15 residues. The V gene's germline CDR1 is SGDLS and CDR2 YYNGEE. CDR3 residues: CASSVAGGPNEKLFF. Here the CDR3 DNA reads TGTGCCAGCAGCGTAGCAGGGGGACCTAATGAAAAACTGTTTTTT.

This clone was counted a single time. The chain has TRBV15 and TRBJ2-7; 8 bases line up with TRBD2. Per germline, CDR1 LNHNV and CDR2 YYDKDF (reference sequence). CDR3 length equals 16 residues. V shed 2 bases and J 4 bases; nucleotides not matched to a gene: 10. CDR3 nucleotides: TGTGCCACCAGCAGATCGAGCGGGGGAGGGCTGTACGAGCAGTACTTC. Its protein product is CATSRSSGGGLYEQYF.

Here the CDR3 reads CASSFTGTPDYEQYF. The CDR3 DNA reads as TGTGCCAGCAGCTTCACAGGGACTCCCGACTACGAGCAGTACTTC. This sequence joins TRBV7-9 and TRBJ2-7; D might be TRBD1 or TRBD2, each matching 6 bases. Germline loops: CDR1 SEHNR, CDR2 FQNEAQ (reference sequence). Trimming cost V 3 bases and J 3 bases, with 15 bases left between them. The CDR3 covers 15 residues.

The chain carries TRBV7-9 and TRBJ1-2, with 7 nucleotides matching TRBD1. With V trimmed by 5 bases and J by 1 base, 10 bases remained unmatched. Per the germline V gene, CDR1 is SEHNR and CDR2 is FQNEAQ (reference sequence). The CDR3 spans 16 residues. This CDR3 reads CASSPTPYRGNYGYTF. The CDR3 bases are TGTGCCAGCAGCCCAACCCCTTACAGGGGTAACTATGGCTACACCTTC. The variable domain in full, with the rest retrieved from reference TRBV7-9 and TRBJ1-2, is DTGVSQNPRHKITKRGQNVTFRCDPISEHNRLYWYRQTLGQGPEFLTYFQNEAQLEKSRLLSDRFSAERPKGSFSTLEIQRTEQGDSAMYLCASSPTPYRGNYGYTFGSGTRLTVV.

This clone was counted a single time. This chain uses TRBV9 with TRBJ2-1; 10 bases fit TRBD2. J was trimmed by 4 bases and V by 3 bases; bases with no gene match: 7. The CDR3 totals 16 residues. Germline loops: CDR1 SGDLS, CDR2 YYNGEE. CDR3 protein: CASSGRSGRTYNEQFF. The CDR3 bases are TGTGCCAGCAGCGGCCGTAGCGGGAGGACATACAATGAGCAGTTCTTC.

V gene TRBV9 combines with J gene TRBJ2-3; D remains unclear. Germline values: CDR1 SGDLS, CDR2 YYNGEE. V was clipped by 3 bases and J by 4 bases, with 12 bases between them. The CDR3 consists of 14 residues. CDR3 sequence (DNA): TGTGCCAGCAGCGCCAAATCGGTCCCAGATACGCAGTATTTT. Translation: CASSAKSVPDTQYF.